This TCR beta chain comes out of a study of T cells in Graves' hyperthyroidism and ophthalmopathy. Regions amplified from RNA transcripts were the TCR beta CDR3 regions. Using the HTBI primer set, a first-round RT-PCR was run on the TCR CDR3. TCRdb ran MiXCR on the multiplex PCR reads and lists one entry per CDR3 protein. The sample consists of 640,000 or so distinct CDR3 sequences, roughly 14% of them appearing once. This clonotype has at least ten counts. The source material was blood. The clonotype was recovered from a woman between 35 and 50 years old with Graves' ophthalmopathy.

CDR3 in DNA: TGTGCCAGCAGTCCAATGGGAGTGAGGGTAGGACAGCCCCAGCATTTT. It is translated as CASSPMGVRVGQPQHF. This chain uses TRBV6-5 with TRBJ1-5; D not certain. V dropped 5 bases and J dropped 7 bases, with 21 bases sitting between them. The germline CDR1 and CDR2 sequences are MNHEY and SVGAGI. There are 16 residues in the CDR3.